This TCR beta chain came from a study of CD39 and CD103 CD8 tumor-infiltrating T cells. The V and J ends lost 6 bases and 5 bases, in that order; junction bases with no gene match: 7. Germline V CDR1 and CDR2: SNHLY, FYNNEI. This CDR3 is 16 amino acids long. TCRdb's copy holds only in-frame clones and misses some; the assay was immunoSEQ multiplex PCR. This table has about 17,000 clones, approximately 90% appearing once. This receptor was identified in a human donor with head and neck squamous cell carcinoma. The sequenced sample consisted of CD8+ T cells sorted from blood. Subset given: total memory CD8 T cells (CD45RA-CCR7+/-) from blood or uninvolved lymph node. V is TRBV2 and J is TRBJ2-5, with 15 bases lining up with TRBD2. CDR3 coding DNA: TGTGCCAGCAGGGGGACTAGCGGGGGGTGGAGGGAGACCCAGTACTTC. Translated, it gives CASRGTSGGWRETQYF.